This TCR beta chain appears in the sequencing data of a study of T-cell memory formation after mild COVID-19. Points from the study as a whole: Clones shrinking between day 15 and 85 showed a balanced CD4/CD8 split, and those that grew later tilted toward CD4+.

TCRdb recomputed calls from the 5' RACE reads with MiXCR, one row per CDR3 protein. The sample has around 250,000 distinct CDR3 sequences; around 10% are singletons. This clonotype has only a few counts. Its cognate antigen is unknown. The receptor's source is a young man who had mild COVID-19 (a few samples of this study predate the infection). Cell type and time point are not known. The specimen sequenced was PBMCs or a T cell subset sorted from them (not recorded which).

CDR3 bases: TGTGCCAGCGGCCGGCAGATTGGGGGCCAGCCCCAGCATTTT. Protein: CASGRQIGGQPQHF. The V call is TRBV6-5, the J call TRBJ1-5; possibly TRBD1 for D (6 bases). The V end lost 8 bases, the J end lost 7 bases, and 18 bases lay between the germline ends. The CDR3 has 14 amino acids. CDR1 is MNHEY and CDR2 is SVGAGI in the germline V gene.